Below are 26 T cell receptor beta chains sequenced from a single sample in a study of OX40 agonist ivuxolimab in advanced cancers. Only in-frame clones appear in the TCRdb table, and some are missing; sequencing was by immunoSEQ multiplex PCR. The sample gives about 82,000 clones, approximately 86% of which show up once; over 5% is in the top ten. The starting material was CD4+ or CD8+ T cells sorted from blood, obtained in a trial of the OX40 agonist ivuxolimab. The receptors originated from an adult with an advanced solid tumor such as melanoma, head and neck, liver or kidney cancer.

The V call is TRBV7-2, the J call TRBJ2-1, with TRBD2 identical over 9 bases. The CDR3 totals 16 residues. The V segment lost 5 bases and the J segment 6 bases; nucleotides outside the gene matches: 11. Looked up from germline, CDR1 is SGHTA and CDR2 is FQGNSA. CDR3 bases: TGTGCCAGCAGCCCAGGGGTATTAGCGGGAGCCAATGAGCAGTTCTTC. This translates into CASSPGVLAGANEQFF. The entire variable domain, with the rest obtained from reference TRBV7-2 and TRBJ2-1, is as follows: GAGVSQSPSNKVTEKGKDVELRCDPISGHTALYWYRQSLGQGLEFLIYFQGNSAPDKSGLPSDRFSAERTGGSVSTLTIQRTQQEDSAVYLCASSPGVLAGANEQFFGPGTRLTVL.

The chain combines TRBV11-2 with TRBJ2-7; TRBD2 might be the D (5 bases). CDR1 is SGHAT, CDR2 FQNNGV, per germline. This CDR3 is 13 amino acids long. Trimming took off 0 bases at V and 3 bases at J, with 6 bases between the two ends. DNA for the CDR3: TGTGCCAGCAGCTTAGATGGAGGCTACGAGCAGTACTTC. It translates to CASSLDGGYEQYF.

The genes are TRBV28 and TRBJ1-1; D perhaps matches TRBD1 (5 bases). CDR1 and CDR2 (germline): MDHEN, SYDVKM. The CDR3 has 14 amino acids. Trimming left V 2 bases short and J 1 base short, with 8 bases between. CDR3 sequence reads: CASSLGAQNTEAFF. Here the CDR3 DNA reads TGTGCCAGCAGTTTAGGGGCGCAGAACACTGAAGCTTTCTTT.

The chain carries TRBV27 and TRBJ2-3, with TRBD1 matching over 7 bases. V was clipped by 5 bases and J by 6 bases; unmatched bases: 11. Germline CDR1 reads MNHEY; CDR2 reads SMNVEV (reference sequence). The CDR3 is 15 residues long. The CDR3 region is CASSPYRGGEDTQYF. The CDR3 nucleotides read TGTGCCAGCAGTCCATACAGGGGTGGTGAGGATACGCAGTATTTT.

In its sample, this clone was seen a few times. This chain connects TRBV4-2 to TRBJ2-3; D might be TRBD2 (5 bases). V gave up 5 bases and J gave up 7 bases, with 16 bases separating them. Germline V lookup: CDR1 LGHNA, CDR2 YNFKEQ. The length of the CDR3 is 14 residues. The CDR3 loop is CASSERTLPYTQYF. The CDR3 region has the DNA TGTGCCAGCAGCGAGCGGACCCTTCCCTATACGCAGTATTTT.

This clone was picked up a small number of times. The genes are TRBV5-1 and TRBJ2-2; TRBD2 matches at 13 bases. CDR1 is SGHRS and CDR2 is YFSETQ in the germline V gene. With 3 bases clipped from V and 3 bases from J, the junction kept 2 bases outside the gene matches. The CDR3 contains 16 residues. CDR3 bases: TGCGCCAGCAGCTGGACTAGCGGGAGTGACACCGGGGAGCTGTTTTTT. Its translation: CASSWTSGSDTGELFF.

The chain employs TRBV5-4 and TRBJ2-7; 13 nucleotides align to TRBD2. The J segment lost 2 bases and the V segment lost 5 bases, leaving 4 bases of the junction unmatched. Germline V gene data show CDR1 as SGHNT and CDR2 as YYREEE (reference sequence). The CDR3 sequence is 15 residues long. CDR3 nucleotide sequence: TGTGCCAGCAGGGAGGGGACTAGCGGGACCTACGAGCAGTACTTC. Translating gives CASREGTSGTYEQYF.

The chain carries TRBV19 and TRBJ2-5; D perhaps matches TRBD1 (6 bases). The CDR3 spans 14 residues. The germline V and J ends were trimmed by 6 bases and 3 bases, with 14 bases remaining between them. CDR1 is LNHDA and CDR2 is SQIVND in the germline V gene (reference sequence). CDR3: CASSRTGRKETQYF. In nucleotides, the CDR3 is TGTGCCAGTAGCCGTACAGGGCGCAAAGAGACCCAGTACTTC.

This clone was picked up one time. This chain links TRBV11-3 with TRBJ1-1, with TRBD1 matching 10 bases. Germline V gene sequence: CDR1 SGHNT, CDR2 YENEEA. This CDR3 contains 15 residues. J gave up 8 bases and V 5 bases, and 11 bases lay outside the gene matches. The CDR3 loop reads CASSPADRGTTEAFF. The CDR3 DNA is TGTGCCAGCAGCCCCGCGGACAGGGGGACAACGGAAGCTTTCTTT.

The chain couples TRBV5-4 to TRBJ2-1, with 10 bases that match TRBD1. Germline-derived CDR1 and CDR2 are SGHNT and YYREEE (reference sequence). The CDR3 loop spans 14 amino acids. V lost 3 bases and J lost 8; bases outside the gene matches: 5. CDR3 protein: CASSSGTGVDEQFF. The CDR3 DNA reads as TGTGCCAGCAGCTCAGGGACAGGGGTCGATGAGCAGTTCTTC.

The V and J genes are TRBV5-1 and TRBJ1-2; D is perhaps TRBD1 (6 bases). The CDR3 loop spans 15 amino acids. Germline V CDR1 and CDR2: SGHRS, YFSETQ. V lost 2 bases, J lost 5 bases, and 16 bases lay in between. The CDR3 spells CASSLETQGRYGYTF. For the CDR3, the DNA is TGCGCCAGCAGCTTAGAGACACAGGGTCGATATGGCTACACCTTC.

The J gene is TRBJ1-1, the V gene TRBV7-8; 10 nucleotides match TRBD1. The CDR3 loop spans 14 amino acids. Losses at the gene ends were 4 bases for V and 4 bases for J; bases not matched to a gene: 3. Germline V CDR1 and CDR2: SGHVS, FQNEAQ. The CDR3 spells CASSSRTGGTEAFF. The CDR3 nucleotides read TGTGCCAGCAGCTCACGGACAGGGGGCACTGAAGCTTTCTTT.

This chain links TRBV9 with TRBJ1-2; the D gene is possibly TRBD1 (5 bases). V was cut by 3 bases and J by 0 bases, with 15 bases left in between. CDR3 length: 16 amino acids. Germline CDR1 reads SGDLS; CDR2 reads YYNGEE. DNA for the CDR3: TGTGCCAGCAGCGGACCCCGGGGCAGACCTAACTATGGCTACACCTTC. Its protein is CASSGPRGRPNYGYTF. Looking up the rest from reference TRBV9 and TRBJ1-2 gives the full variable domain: DSGVTQTPKHLITATGQRVTLRCSPRSGDLSVYWYQQSLDQGLQFLIQYYNGEERAKGNILERFSAQQFPDLHSELNLSSLELGDSALYFCASSGPRGRPNYGYTFGSGTRLTVV.

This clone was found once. DNA for the CDR3: TGTGCCAGCAGCTTATTGATGGCAGGCGTTAAAAACATTCAGTACTTC. Amino acids: CASSLLMAGVKNIQYF. This chain joins TRBV7-2 and TRBJ2-4; D is uncertain. From germline, CDR1 is SGHTA and CDR2 FQGNSA. The CDR3 extends over 16 amino acids. Trimming cost V 2 bases and J 4 bases, with 15 bases left between them.

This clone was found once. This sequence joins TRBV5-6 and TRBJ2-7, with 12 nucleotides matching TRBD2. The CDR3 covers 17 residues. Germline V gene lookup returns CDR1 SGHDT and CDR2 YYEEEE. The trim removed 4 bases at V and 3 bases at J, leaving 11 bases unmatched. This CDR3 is CASSQGLAGRLSYEQYF. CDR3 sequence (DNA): TGTGCCAGCAGCCAAGGACTAGCGGGACGCCTAAGCTACGAGCAGTACTTC.

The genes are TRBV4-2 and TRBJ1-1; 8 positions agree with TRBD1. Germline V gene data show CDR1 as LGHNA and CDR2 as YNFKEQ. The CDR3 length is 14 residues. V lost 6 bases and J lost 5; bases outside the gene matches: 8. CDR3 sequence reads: CASRRRTGNTEAFF. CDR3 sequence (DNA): TGTGCCAGCAGACGACGGACAGGGAATACTGAAGCTTTCTTT.

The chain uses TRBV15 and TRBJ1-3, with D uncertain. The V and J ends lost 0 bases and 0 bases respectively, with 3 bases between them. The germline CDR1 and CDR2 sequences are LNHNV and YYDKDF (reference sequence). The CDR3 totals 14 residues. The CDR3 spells CATSREISGNTIYF. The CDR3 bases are TGTGCCACCAGCAGAGAGATCTCTGGAAACACCATATATTTT.

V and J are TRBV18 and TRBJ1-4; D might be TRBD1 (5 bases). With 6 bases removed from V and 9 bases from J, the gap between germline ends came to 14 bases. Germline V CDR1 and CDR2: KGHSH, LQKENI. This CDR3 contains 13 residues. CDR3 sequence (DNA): TGTGCCAGCTCCAAAAGGGACGAACAAAAACTGTTTTTT. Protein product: CASSKRDEQKLFF.

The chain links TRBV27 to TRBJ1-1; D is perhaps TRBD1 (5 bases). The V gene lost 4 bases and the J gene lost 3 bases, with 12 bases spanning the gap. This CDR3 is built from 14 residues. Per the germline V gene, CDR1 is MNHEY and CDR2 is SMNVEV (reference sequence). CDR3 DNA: TGTGCCAGCAGTTCGAATGGGGCGTACACTGAAGCTTTCTTT. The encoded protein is CASSSNGAYTEAFF.

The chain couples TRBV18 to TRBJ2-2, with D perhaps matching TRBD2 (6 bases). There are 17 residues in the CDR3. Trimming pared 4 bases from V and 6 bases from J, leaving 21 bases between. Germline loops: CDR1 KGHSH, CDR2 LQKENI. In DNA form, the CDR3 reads TGTGCCAGCTCACGCTTGCCCAGGACTACACTGGCCGGGGAGCTGTTTTTT. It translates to CASSRLPRTTLAGELFF.

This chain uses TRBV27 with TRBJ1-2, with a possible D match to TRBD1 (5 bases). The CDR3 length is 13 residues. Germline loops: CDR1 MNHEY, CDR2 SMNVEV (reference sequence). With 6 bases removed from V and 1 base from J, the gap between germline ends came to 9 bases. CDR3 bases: TGTGCCAGCAGACCCGACAGTAACTATGGCTACACCTTC. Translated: CASRPDSNYGYTF.

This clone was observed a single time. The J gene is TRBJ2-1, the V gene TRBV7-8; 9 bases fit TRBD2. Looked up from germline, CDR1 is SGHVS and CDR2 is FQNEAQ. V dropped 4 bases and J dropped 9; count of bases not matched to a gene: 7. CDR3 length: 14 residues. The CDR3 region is CASSSGTSFSEQFF. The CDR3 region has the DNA TGTGCCAGCAGCTCAGGGACTAGCTTTTCTGAGCAGTTCTTC.

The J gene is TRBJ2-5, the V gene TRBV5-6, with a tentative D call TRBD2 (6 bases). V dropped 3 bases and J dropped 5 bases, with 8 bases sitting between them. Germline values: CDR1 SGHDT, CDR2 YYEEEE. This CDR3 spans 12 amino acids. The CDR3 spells CASSSGTETQYF. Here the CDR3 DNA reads TGTGCCAGCAGCTCGGGGACTGAGACCCAGTACTTC. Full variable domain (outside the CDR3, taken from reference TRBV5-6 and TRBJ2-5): DAGVTQSPTHLIKTRGQQVTLRCSPKSGHDTVSWYQQALGQGPQFIFQYYEEEERQRGNFPDRFSGHQFPNYSSELNVNALLLGDSALYLCASSSGTETQYFGPGTRLLVL.

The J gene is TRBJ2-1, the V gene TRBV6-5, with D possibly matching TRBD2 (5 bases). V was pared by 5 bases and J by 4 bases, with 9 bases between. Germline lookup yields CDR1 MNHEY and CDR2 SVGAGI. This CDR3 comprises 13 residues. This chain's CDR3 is CASSGLSYNEQFF. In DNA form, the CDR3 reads TGTGCCAGCAGTGGACTTTCTTACAATGAGCAGTTCTTC.

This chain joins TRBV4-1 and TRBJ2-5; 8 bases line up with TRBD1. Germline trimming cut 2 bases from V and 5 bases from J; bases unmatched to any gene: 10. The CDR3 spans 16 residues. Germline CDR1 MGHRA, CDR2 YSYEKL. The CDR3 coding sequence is TGCGCCAGCAGCCAATCCGGACAGGGCGGACGTGAGACCCAGTACTTC. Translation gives CASSQSGQGGRETQYF.

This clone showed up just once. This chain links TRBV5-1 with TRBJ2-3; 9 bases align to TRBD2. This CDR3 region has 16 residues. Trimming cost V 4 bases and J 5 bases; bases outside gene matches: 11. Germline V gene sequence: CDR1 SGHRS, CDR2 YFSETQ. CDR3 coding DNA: TGCGCCAGCAGCCCCCAGGCGGGGGGGCCGGGAGATACGCAGTATTTT. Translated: CASSPQAGGPGDTQYF.